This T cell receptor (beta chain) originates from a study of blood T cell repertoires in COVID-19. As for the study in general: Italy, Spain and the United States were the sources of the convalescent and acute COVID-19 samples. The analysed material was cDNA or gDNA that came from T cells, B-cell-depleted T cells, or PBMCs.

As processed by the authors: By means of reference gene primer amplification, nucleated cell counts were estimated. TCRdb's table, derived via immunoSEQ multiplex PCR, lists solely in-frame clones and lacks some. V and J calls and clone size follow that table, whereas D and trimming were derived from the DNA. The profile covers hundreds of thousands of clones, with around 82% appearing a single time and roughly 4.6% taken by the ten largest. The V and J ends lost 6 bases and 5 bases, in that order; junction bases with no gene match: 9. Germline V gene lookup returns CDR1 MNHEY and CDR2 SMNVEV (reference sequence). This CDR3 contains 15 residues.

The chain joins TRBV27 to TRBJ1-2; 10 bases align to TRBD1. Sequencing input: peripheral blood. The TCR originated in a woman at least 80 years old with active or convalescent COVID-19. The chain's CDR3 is CASRTSGQGMYGYTF. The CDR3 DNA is TGTGCCAGCAGGACCTCGGGACAGGGGATGTATGGCTACACCTTC.